This T cell receptor beta chain came from a study of T cells in Graves' hyperthyroidism and ophthalmopathy. At the level of the study: Peripheral blood samples were taken at initial diagnosis, prior to any treatment. Overall study findings and caveats: The authors' 13 V-J model separated ophthalmopathy from stable hyperthyroidism.

Patients aged 18 to 65 had newly diagnosed hyperthyroidism lasting under 2 months. This clonotype was counted once. Its antigen is unknown. Amplification targeted TCR beta CDR3 regions from RNA transcripts. The primer set for the first-round RT-PCR of the TCR CDR3 was HTBI. TCRdb fed the multiplex PCR reads into MiXCR, producing one record per CDR3 protein. The top ten clones hold more than 11% of a sample with 500,000 to 650,000 distinct CDR3 sequences, 11% to 15% of them seen once. The CDR3 consists of 12 residues. V was trimmed by 8 bases and J by 5 bases, leaving 9 bases between them. Germline CDR1 is MGHDK and CDR2 is SYGVNS.

The TCR sequence derives from a woman in her 40s with Graves' hyperthyroidism. The chain employs TRBV25-1 and TRBJ1-4, with D perhaps TRBD1 (5 bases). The sequencing sample was made of blood. The CDR3 coding sequence is TGTGCCAGCTCCCGGGACAATGAAAAACTGTTTTTT. Translation gives CASSRDNEKLFF.